This TCR beta chain comes out of a study of regulatory T cells in long-lasting Graves disease. The CDR3 runs 15 residues. The V end lost 0 bases, the J end lost 5 bases, and 11 bases lay between the germline ends. CDR1 is LNHDA and CDR2 is SQIVND in the germline V gene (reference sequence). This clonotype has ten or more counts. Antigen: not known. The time point was: newly diagnosed GD, antithyroid drugs for less than 3 months. Generation of the TCR library employed RNA extracted from PBMCs. Findings and caveats of the study: When disease was persistent, TRBV28, TRBJ1-2 and TRBJ2-5 were the favored segments.

Construction of the TCR beta libraries employed iRepertoire HTBI primers in conjunction with Arm-PCR of CDR3 regions. A single record per CDR3 protein comes from TCRdb applying MiXCR to the multiplex PCR reads. Of about 430,000 distinct CDR3 sequences detected, 14% to 15% appear once; the ten largest clones hold about 7.6%. The same sample was also used in a study of T cells in Graves' hyperthyroidism and ophthalmopathy. That source notes: Most thyroid-expanded clonotypes above 0.001 were also found in blood. In validation, the model predicted ophthalmopathy. These predictions came a median roughly six months before onset.

The clonotype comes from a woman aged 40 to 50 with Graves disease. The V call is TRBV19, the J call TRBJ1-5; unclear D gene. The sample consisted of peripheral blood mononuclear cells (PBMCs), taken at new diagnosis, from a patient treated with antithyroid drugs. The CDR3 DNA sequence: TGTGCCAGTAGTATAGATTGGACGGTTTATCAGCCCCAGCATTTT. It translates to CASSIDWTVYQPQHF.